The entry below gives a single T cell receptor (beta chain) sequence along with its context. Germline V gene data show CDR1 as MNHEY and CDR2 as SVGEGT. After removal of 6 bases from V and 5 bases from J, the junction contained 9 bases not matched to a gene. The CDR3 has 16 amino acids. This specimen belongs to a study of control samples from healthy donors and cancer patients. Sequenced by immunoSEQ multiplex PCR; TCRdb stores in-frame clones only, minus some. The sample has 110,000 to 150,000 clones, around 90% seen once. This receptor was identified in a man aged 25-45 years in good health. The chain couples TRBV6-2 or TRBV6-3 to TRBJ1-4; 10 bases fit TRBD1. The specimen was blood. The CDR3 DNA sequence: TGTGCCAGCAGCCCCGGGACAGGGGCCCGGAATGAAAAACTGTTTTTT. It is translated as CASSPGTGARNEKLFF.